This TCR beta chain comes out of a study of cytomegalovirus exposure and HLA in healthy donors. Study at large: A preliminary data release comprised tens of millions of unique TCRs obtained from HLA-typed donors.

13 Jbeta primers and 60 Vbeta primers were used for the PCR. Sequenced by immunoSEQ multiplex PCR; TCRdb stores in-frame clones only, minus some. The sample carries approximately 140,000 clones, 80% to 85% recorded once. Study findings and constraints: Later analysis demonstrated an association between a missense DCLRE1C variant and TCR beta V- and J-gene trimming. Usually a TCR sequence was rare, but some public TCRs were found in many donors. Earlier findings revealed that most TCR beta V segments proved productive either about 87% or about 30% of the time.

The CDR3 sequence is 17 residues long. V was clipped by 3 bases and J by 5 bases, with 22 bases between them. Germline V gene lookup returns CDR1 MDHEN and CDR2 SYDVKM. Note on this clone: Its target is not known.

The rearrangement links TRBV28 to TRBJ2-5, with D tentatively TRBD1 (6 bases). The clonotype comes from a male donor in good health and CMV-seropositive. The material sequenced was PBMCs. The CDR3 region has the DNA TGTGCCAGCAGTTTGGATGTTGGGGGCGACTCGCTCGAGACCCAGTACTTC. Translating it yields CASSLDVGGDSLETQYF.